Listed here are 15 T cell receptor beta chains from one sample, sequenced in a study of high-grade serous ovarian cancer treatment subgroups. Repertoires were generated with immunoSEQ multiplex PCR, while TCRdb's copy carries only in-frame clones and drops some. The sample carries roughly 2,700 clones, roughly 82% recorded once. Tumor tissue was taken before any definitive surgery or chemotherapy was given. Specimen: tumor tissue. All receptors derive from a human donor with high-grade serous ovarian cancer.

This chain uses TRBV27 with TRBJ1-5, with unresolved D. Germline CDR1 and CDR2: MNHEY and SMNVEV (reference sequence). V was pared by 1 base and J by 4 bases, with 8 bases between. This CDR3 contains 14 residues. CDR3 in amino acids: CASSLFPQNQPQHF. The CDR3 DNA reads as TGTGCCAGCAGTTTATTTCCACAAAATCAGCCCCAGCATTTT.

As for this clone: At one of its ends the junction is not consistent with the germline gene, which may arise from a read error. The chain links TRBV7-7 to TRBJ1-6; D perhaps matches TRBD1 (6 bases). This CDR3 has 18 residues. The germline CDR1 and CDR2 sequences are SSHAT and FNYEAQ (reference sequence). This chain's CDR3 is CASSLQGTNLPYNSPLHF. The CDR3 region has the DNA TGTGCTAGCAGCCTACAGGGAACAAACCTTCCTTATAATTCACCCCTCCACTTT.

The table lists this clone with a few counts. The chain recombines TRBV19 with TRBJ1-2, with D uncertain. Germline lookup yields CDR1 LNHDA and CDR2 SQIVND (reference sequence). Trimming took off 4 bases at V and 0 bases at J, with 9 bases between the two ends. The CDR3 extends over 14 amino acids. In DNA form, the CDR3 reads TGTGCCAGTAGTACGGAAAGTACTAACTATGGCTACACCTTC. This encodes CASSTESTNYGYTF. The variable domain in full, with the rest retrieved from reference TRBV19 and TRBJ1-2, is DGGITQSPKYLFRKEGQNVTLSCEQNLNHDAMYWYRQDPGQGLRLIYYSQIVNDFQKGDIAEGYSVSREKKESFPLTVTSAQKNPTAFYLCASSTESTNYGYTFGSGTRLTVV.

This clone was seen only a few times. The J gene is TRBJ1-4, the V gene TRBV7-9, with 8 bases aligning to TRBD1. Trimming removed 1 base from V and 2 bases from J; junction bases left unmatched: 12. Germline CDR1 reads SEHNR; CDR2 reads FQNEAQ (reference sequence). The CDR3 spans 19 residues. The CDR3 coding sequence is TGTGCCAGCAGCTTAGGCCTTACTGCAGGGGGCGCGACTAATGAAAAACTGTTTTTT. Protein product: CASSLGLTAGGATNEKLFF.

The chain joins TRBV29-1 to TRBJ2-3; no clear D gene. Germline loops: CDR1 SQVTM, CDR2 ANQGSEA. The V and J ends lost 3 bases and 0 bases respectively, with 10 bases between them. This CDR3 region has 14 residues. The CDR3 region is CSVDVQRSTDTQYF. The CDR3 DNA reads TGCAGCGTTGATGTCCAGAGAAGCACAGATACGCAGTATTTT.

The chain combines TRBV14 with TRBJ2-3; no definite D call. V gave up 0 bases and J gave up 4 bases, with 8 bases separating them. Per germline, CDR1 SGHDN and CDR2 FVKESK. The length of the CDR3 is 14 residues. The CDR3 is CASSQDLGADTQYF. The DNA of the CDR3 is TGTGCCAGCAGCCAAGATCTGGGCGCAGATACGCAGTATTTT.

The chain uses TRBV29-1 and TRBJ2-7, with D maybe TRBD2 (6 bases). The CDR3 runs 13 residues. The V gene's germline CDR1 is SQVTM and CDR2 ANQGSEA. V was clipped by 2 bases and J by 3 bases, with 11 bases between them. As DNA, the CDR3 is TGCAGCGTTGAATCCAGGGAGGACTACGAGCAGTACTTC. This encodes CSVESREDYEQYF.

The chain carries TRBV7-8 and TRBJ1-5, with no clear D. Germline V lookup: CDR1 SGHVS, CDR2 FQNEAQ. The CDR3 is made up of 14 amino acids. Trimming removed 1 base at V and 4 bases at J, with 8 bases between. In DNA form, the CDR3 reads TGTGCCAGCAGCTTAGGTGGGATAAATCAGCCCCAGCATTTT. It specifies CASSLGGINQPQHF.

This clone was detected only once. CDR3 amino acids: CASSLRGFSADEQYF. CDR3 in DNA: TGCGCCAGCAGCTTGCGCGGGTTCTCTGCAGACGAGCAGTACTTC. The chain carries TRBV5-1 and TRBJ2-7; D possibly corresponds to TRBD2 (5 bases). The germline CDR1 and CDR2 sequences are SGHRS and YFSETQ. Trimming shortened V by 1 base and J by 5 bases, and 16 bases separated the two germline ends. This CDR3 has 15 residues. Together with reference TRBV5-1 and TRBJ2-7, the CDR3 gives the full variable domain: KAGVTQTPRYLIKTRGQQVTLSCSPISGHRSVSWYQQTPGQGLQFLFEYFSETQRNKGNFPGRFSGRQFSNSRSEMNVSTLELGDSALYLCASSLRGFSADEQYFGPGTRLTVT.

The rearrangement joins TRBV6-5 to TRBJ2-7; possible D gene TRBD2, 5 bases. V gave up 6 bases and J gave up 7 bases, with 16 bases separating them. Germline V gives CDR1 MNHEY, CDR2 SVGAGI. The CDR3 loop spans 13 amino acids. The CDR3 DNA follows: TGTGCCAGCAGGCAAGACCGACCGGGAGAGCAGTACTTC. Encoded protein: CASRQDRPGEQYF.

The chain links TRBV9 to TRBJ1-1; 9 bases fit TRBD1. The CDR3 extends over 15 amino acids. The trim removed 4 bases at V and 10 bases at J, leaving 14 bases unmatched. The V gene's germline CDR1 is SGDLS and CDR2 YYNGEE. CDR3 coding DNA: TGTGCCAGCAGCCCTTCCTCCGGGACAGGGAACAGAGCTTTCTTT. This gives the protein CASSPSSGTGNRAFF.

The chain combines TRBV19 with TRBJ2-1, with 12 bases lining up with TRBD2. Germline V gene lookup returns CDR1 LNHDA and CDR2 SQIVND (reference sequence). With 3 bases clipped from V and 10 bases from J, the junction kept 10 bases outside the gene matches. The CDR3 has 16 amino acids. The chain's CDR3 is CASSITPGLAGYEQFF. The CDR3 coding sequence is TGTGCCAGTAGTATCACGCCGGGACTAGCGGGCTACGAGCAGTTCTTC.

The CDR3 DNA reads as TGCAGCGCTCGGACTAGCGGGTCCGGGGAGCTGTTTTTT. This sequence encodes CSARTSGSGELFF. This chain connects TRBV29-1 to TRBJ2-2; 11 positions match TRBD2. Trimming removed 7 bases from V and 6 bases from J; junction bases left unmatched: 4. The germline gives CDR1 SQVTM, CDR2 ANQGSEA. This CDR3 has 13 amino acids.

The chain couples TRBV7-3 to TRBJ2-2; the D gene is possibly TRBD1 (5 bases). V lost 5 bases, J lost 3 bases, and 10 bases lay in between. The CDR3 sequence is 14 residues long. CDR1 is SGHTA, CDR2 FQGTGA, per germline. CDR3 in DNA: TGTGCCAGCAGCCCAGGGTTCGACACCGGGGAGCTGTTTTTT. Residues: CASSPGFDTGELFF.

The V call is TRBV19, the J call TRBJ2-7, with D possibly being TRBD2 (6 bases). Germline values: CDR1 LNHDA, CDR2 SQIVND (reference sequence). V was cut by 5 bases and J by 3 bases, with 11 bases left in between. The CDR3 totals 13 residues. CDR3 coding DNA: TGTGCCAGTAGTCAGACTAGTCGCTACGAGCAGTACTTC. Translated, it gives CASSQTSRYEQYF.